What follows are 22 T cell receptor beta chains derived from one specimen sequenced in a study of graft-versus-host responses after intestinal transplantation. Their specific antigens are unknown. Generated by immunoSEQ multiplex PCR, the TCRdb table keeps only in-frame clones and is missing some. Of 96,000 or so clones listed, roughly 90% are singletons. The input for sequencing was unstimulated CD4+ T cells sorted from spleen or lymph node cells, taken before intestinal transplant. The receptors originated from a human donor who received an intestinal transplant.

The sample holds a few counts of this clone. This chain joins TRBV10-1 and TRBJ2-7; possible D gene TRBD1, 6 bases. The CDR3 is 14 residues long. V gave up 8 bases and J gave up 2 bases, with 16 bases separating them. The germline gives CDR1 WNHNN, CDR2 SYGVQD (reference sequence). In nucleotides, the CDR3 is TGCGCCAGCTCAAACCGGGACATACCCTACGAGCAGTACTTC. Amino acids: CASSNRDIPYEQYF.

The chain joins TRBV4-2 to TRBJ2-7; maybe TRBD1 (5 bases). Germline assignment: CDR1 LGHNA and CDR2 YNFKEQ. V lost 0 bases and J lost 0, with 9 bases in between. This CDR3 has 15 amino acids. The CDR3 loop is CASSQDRGSSYEQYF. CDR3 sequence (DNA): TGTGCCAGCAGCCAAGATAGGGGCAGCTCCTACGAGCAGTACTTC.

The chain has TRBV15 and TRBJ2-7, with 10 bases identical to TRBD1. Germline lookup yields CDR1 LNHNV and CDR2 YYDKDF (reference sequence). The CDR3 spans 15 residues. Unmatched junction bases numbered 4, after V lost 0 bases and J lost 5 bases. The CDR3 is CATSRDSGTGDEQYF. The CDR3, as DNA: TGTGCCACCAGCAGAGACTCCGGGACAGGGGACGAGCAGTACTTC.

The V gene is TRBV6-5, the J gene TRBJ1-6, with D uncertain. Trimming stripped 5 bases from V and 9 bases from J, with 17 bases between. The CDR3 totals 15 residues. Germline assignment: CDR1 MNHEY and CDR2 SVGAGI. The CDR3, as DNA: TGTGCCAGCAGTCGTACACTGGCGCACAGTTCACCCCTCCACTTT. This codes for CASSRTLAHSSPLHF.

In this sample, this clone turned up once. The V gene is TRBV6-1, the J gene TRBJ2-5; 8 bases agree with TRBD2. The V gene's germline CDR1 is MNHNS and CDR2 SASEGT. The CDR3 has 15 amino acids. The trim removed 8 bases at V and 5 bases at J, leaving 13 bases unmatched. CDR3 sequence reads: CASSVWRGVWETQYF. The CDR3 nucleotides read TGTGCCAGCTCAGTCTGGCGGGGGGTTTGGGAGACCCAGTACTTC.

The chain carries TRBV7-2 and TRBJ2-5; no clear D. Trimming pared 5 bases from V and 1 base from J, leaving 11 bases between. This CDR3 is built from 14 residues. CDR1 is SGHTA, CDR2 FQGNSA, per germline. As DNA, the CDR3 is TGTGCCAGCAGCCCCCGGTCGGGCCAAGAGACCCAGTACTTC. Amino acid sequence: CASSPRSGQETQYF.

The chain combines TRBV28 with TRBJ2-2; 8 positions agree with TRBD2. Trimming cost V 4 bases and J 6 bases; bases outside gene matches: 10. The CDR3 length is 16 residues. In germline, CDR1 is MDHEN, CDR2 SYDVKM. Written as DNA, the CDR3 is TGTGCCAGCAGTTCCCGGTGGAGCGGGAGTTCCGGGGAGCTGTTTTTT. The encoded protein is CASSSRWSGSSGELFF. The variable domain in full, completed from reference TRBV28 and TRBJ2-2, reads DVKVTQSSRYLVKRTGEKVFLECVQDMDHENMFWYRQDPGLGLRLIYFSYDVKMKEKGDIPEGYSVSREKKERFSLILESASTNQTSMYLCASSSRWSGSSGELFFGEGSRLTVL.

The genes are TRBV6-5 and TRBJ2-7; D perhaps matches TRBD2 (5 bases). The V gene's germline CDR1 is MNHEY and CDR2 SVGAGI. The CDR3 has 13 amino acids. Trimming cost V 6 bases and J 3 bases, with 12 bases left between them. Here the CDR3 reads CASRRTRGYEQYF. DNA of the CDR3: TGTGCCAGCAGGCGTACTCGGGGCTACGAGCAGTACTTC.

The chain is built from TRBV10-2 and TRBJ2-3; D possibly corresponds to TRBD2 (5 bases). The CDR3 loop spans 15 amino acids. With 8 bases removed from V and 0 bases from J, the gap between germline ends came to 15 bases. Germline V CDR1 and CDR2: WSHSY, SAAADI. CDR3 sequence: CASSESRTSTDTQYF. CDR3 DNA sequence: TGCGCCAGCTCAGAGAGCCGGACTAGCACAGATACGCAGTATTTT.

The chain couples TRBV7-8 to TRBJ2-3, with TRBD2 matching over 13 bases. CDR3 size: 16 residues. Trimming removed 1 base from V and 9 bases from J; junction bases left unmatched: 7. Germline V gives CDR1 SGHVS, CDR2 FQNEAQ. The CDR3 coding sequence is TGTGCCAGCAGCTTAGGACTAGCGGGAGGTATACCGACGCAGTATTTT. Protein product: CASSLGLAGGIPTQYF.

The chain carries TRBV7-2 and TRBJ2-7; D possibly corresponds to TRBD2 (5 bases). This CDR3 region has 16 residues. V gave up 5 bases and J gave up 1 base, with 18 bases separating them. Germline values: CDR1 SGHTA, CDR2 FQGNSA. CDR3 DNA sequence: TGTGCCAGCAGCGACCGGGTCCGAGGGAATTCCTACGAGCAGTACTTC. It codes for CASSDRVRGNSYEQYF. Filled out from reference TRBV7-2 and TRBJ2-7, the complete variable domain reads GAGVSQSPSNKVTEKGKDVELRCDPISGHTALYWYRQSLGQGLEFLIYFQGNSAPDKSGLPSDRFSAERTGGSVSTLTIQRTQQEDSAVYLCASSDRVRGNSYEQYFGPGTRLTVT.

The chain employs TRBV6-1 and TRBJ2-5; the match to TRBD2 covers 9 bases. Germline loops: CDR1 MNHNS, CDR2 SASEGT. The junction had 11 bases not matched to a gene; V was cut back by 7 bases and J by 5 bases. CDR3 length equals 15 residues. This chain's CDR3 is CASMSGLAGEETQYF. CDR3 sequence (DNA): TGTGCCAGCATGAGCGGGTTAGCGGGAGAGGAGACCCAGTACTTC.

A single count supports this clone. The genes are TRBV30 and TRBJ1-5, with D tentatively TRBD1 (5 bases). The V gene's germline CDR1 is GTSNPN and CDR2 SVGIG (reference sequence). With 2 bases removed from V and 4 bases from J, the gap between germline ends came to 18 bases. The CDR3 runs 16 residues. Here the CDR3 reads CAWSRIGGVLNQPQHF. CDR3 in DNA: TGTGCCTGGAGTCGGATCGGGGGGGTGCTTAATCAGCCCCAGCATTTT.

J is TRBJ2-7 and V is TRBV6-1, with 13 nucleotides matching TRBD2. Looked up from germline, CDR1 is MNHNS and CDR2 is SASEGT. V dropped 6 bases and J dropped 6; count of bases not matched to a gene: 5. This CDR3 contains 14 residues. CDR3 amino acids: CASRRTSGSLEQYF. CDR3 sequence (DNA): TGTGCCAGCAGGAGGACTAGCGGGAGCCTCGAGCAGTACTTC.

This chain uses TRBV28 with TRBJ2-7; the match to TRBD1 covers 7 bases. V trimming: 5 bases; J trimming: 1 base; junction bases outside the gene matches: 8. This CDR3 is built from 15 residues. Germline values: CDR1 MDHEN, CDR2 SYDVKM. CDR3 DNA: TGTGCCAGCAGTACCTCAGGGGGAGAATCCTACGAGCAGTACTTC. Encoded protein: CASSTSGGESYEQYF.

V usage is TRBV5-5 and J usage is TRBJ1-1, with D possibly matching TRBD1 (6 bases). With 4 bases removed from V and 5 bases from J, the gap between germline ends came to 12 bases. CDR3 size: 13 residues. Germline V lookup: CDR1 SGHKS, CDR2 YYEKEE (reference sequence). The CDR3 loop is CASSVTGRTEAFF. The CDR3 nucleotides read TGTGCCAGCAGCGTGACAGGCCGGACTGAAGCTTTCTTT. Full variable domain (rest looked up from reference TRBV5-5 and TRBJ1-1): DAGVTQSPTHLIKTRGQQVTLRCSPISGHKSVSWYQQVLGQGPQFIFQYYEKEERGRGNFPDRFSARQFPNYSSELNVNALLLGDSALYLCASSVTGRTEAFFGQGTRLTVV.

This clone was seen only a few times. This chain connects TRBV6-6 to TRBJ2-7; 7 positions match TRBD2. The germline gives CDR1 MNHNY, CDR2 SVGAGI (reference sequence). With V trimmed by 6 bases and J by 4 bases, 3 bases remained unmatched. CDR3 length equals 12 residues. CDR3 amino acids: CASSPGGYEQYF. The CDR3 region has the DNA TGTGCCAGCAGCCCGGGGGGATACGAGCAGTACTTC.

The chain recombines TRBV12-5 with TRBJ2-7; 11 bases line up with TRBD1. This CDR3 is 16 amino acids long. Losses at the gene ends were 5 bases for V and 5 bases for J; bases not matched to a gene: 11. The germline CDR1 and CDR2 sequences are LGHNT and FRNRAP. The CDR3 DNA reads TGTGCTAGTGGTCCACCCCCGGGACAGGGGGGGAACGAGCAGTACTTC. This gives the protein CASGPPPGQGGNEQYF.

The J gene is TRBJ2-1, the V gene TRBV30; 10 bases are a match to TRBD2. V lost 3 bases to trimming and J lost 3 bases; unmatched junction nucleotides: 8. From germline, CDR1 is GTSNPN and CDR2 SVGIG (reference sequence). The length of the CDR3 is 16 residues. The CDR3 protein is CAWSLGLAGDYNEQFF. Written as DNA, the CDR3 is TGTGCCTGGAGCCTCGGCCTAGCGGGGGACTACAATGAGCAGTTCTTC.

The chain combines TRBV19 with TRBJ2-7; 10 nucleotides agree with TRBD1. J gave up 3 bases and V 3 bases, and 5 bases lay outside the gene matches. Per germline, CDR1 LNHDA and CDR2 SQIVND (reference sequence). This CDR3 is built from 15 residues. Written as DNA, the CDR3 is TGTGCCAGTAGTATGCGCCGGGACAGGGGCTACGAGCAGTACTTC. It codes for CASSMRRDRGYEQYF.

The genes are TRBV28 and TRBJ2-7; 9 bases fit TRBD2. CDR3 length equals 14 residues. Losses at the gene ends were 5 bases for V and 4 bases for J; bases not matched to a gene: 6. The V gene's germline CDR1 is MDHEN and CDR2 SYDVKM. This CDR3 is CASSLSGSSYEQYF. CDR3 nucleotides: TGTGCCAGCAGTCTTAGCGGGAGTAGTTACGAGCAGTACTTC.

This clone was counted once. The chain employs TRBV27 and TRBJ1-4, with D perhaps matching TRBD1 (5 bases). This CDR3 region has 14 residues. The germline CDR1 and CDR2 sequences are MNHEY and SMNVEV (reference sequence). V lost 6 bases and J 0 bases, leaving 8 bases between the germline ends. The CDR3 here is CASRLTATNEKLFF. The CDR3 DNA sequence: TGTGCCAGCAGATTGACAGCAACTAATGAAAAACTGTTTTTT.